One and the same sample provided the 17 T cell receptor beta chains below, sequenced in a study of cytomegalovirus exposure and HLA in healthy donors. Researchers ran the PCR with 60 Vbeta and 13 Jbeta primers. Sequencing was performed with immunoSEQ multiplex PCR; in TCRdb, only in-frame clones are kept and a portion is missing. This sample carries about 130,000 clones, about 82% of them seen once, and the ten largest clones take under 2%. Sequencing input: PBMCs. Source of these receptors: a female donor in good health and CMV-seropositive.

This chain uses TRBV14 with TRBJ2-7; D unclear. Trimming removed 0 bases from V and 2 bases from J, with 8 bases in between. Germline loops: CDR1 SGHDN, CDR2 FVKESK. This CDR3 comprises 14 residues. CDR3 coding DNA: TGTGCCAGCAGCCAAGAAACAGTTACCTACGAGCAGTACTTC. Residues: CASSQETVTYEQYF. The full variable domain, with the rest looked up from reference TRBV14 and TRBJ2-7, is EAGVTQFPSHSVIEKGQTVTLRCDPISGHDNLYWYRRVMGKEIKFLLHFVKESKQDESGMPNNRFLAERTGGTYSTLKVQPAELEDSGVYFCASSQETVTYEQYFGPGTRLTVT.

This clone was counted a few times. The chain is built from TRBV5-6 and TRBJ2-1, with D perhaps matching TRBD1 (5 bases). CDR3 length equals 12 residues. Germline lookup yields CDR1 SGHDT and CDR2 YYEEEE. The V gene lost 2 bases and the J gene lost 11 bases, with 11 bases spanning the gap. CDR3 sequence reads: CASSFPGQQQFF. CDR3 DNA: TGTGCCAGCAGCTTTCCAGGGCAACAGCAGTTCTTC.

The chain recombines TRBV4-1 with TRBJ1-1; D gene ambiguous. The CDR3 length is 11 residues. Between the trimmed V and J ends, which lost 1 base and 11 bases, there was a span of 8 bases. Germline V gene lookup returns CDR1 MGHRA and CDR2 YSYEKL. In DNA, the CDR3 is TGCGCCAGCAGCCAAGGAGCCGGGGCTTTCTTT. Translation: CASSQGAGAFF.

The J gene is TRBJ2-1, the V gene TRBV5-1; 9 bases are a match to TRBD2. Germline V gene lookup returns CDR1 SGHRS and CDR2 YFSETQ. This CDR3 comprises 15 residues. With 0 bases clipped from V and 9 bases from J, the junction kept 7 bases outside the gene matches. CDR3 loop: CASSLEGLAPAEQFF. The CDR3 nucleotides read TGCGCCAGCAGCTTGGAGGGACTAGCTCCCGCTGAGCAGTTCTTC.

This clone has just one count. This chain connects TRBV9 to TRBJ2-7, with D maybe TRBD2 (5 bases). Looked up from germline, CDR1 is SGDLS and CDR2 is YYNGEE. The CDR3 consists of 14 residues. V lost 1 base and J lost 3, with 11 bases in between. The CDR3 region has the DNA TGTGCCAGCAGCGTAAGTGAGCGGAGCTACGAGCAGTACTTC. Translated: CASSVSERSYEQYF.

In this sample, this clone turned up a few times. V usage is TRBV27 and J usage is TRBJ2-5, with D possibly being TRBD2 (6 bases). Trimming shortened V by 6 bases and J by 5 bases, and 16 bases separated the two germline ends. Germline values: CDR1 MNHEY, CDR2 SMNVEV (reference sequence). The CDR3 is made up of 14 amino acids. CDR3 amino acids: CASSWRGQLETQYF. The CDR3 nucleotides read TGTGCCAGCAGCTGGAGGGGCCAGTTGGAGACCCAGTACTTC.

The chain has TRBV18 and TRBJ1-2; D is unclear. The CDR3 covers 15 residues. Germline loops: CDR1 KGHSH, CDR2 LQKENI. The ends were cut back, 2 bases at V and 5 bases at J, with 15 bases in the middle. Written as DNA, the CDR3 is TGTGCCAGCTCACCAGTTGAGAACAGACATTATGGCTACACCTTC. Protein product: CASSPVENRHYGYTF.

CDR3 sequence: CASSGGPWDEKLFF. The CDR3 bases are TGTGCCAGCAGCGGAGGACCTTGGGATGAAAAACTGTTTTTT. The chain couples TRBV6-5 to TRBJ1-4; unclear D gene. Germline CDR1 MNHEY, CDR2 SVGAGI. Trimming cost V 6 bases and J 6 bases, with 14 bases left between them. CDR3 size: 14 residues.

V gene TRBV5-4 combines with J gene TRBJ1-2; 7 positions agree with TRBD1. CDR3 size: 14 residues. Germline assignment: CDR1 SGHNT and CDR2 YYREEE (reference sequence). The trim removed 4 bases at V and 4 bases at J, leaving 7 bases unmatched. The CDR3 protein is CASSPGQARYGYTF. CDR3 nucleotide sequence: TGTGCCAGCAGCCCAGGACAGGCACGCTATGGCTACACCTTC.

The chain links TRBV6-5 to TRBJ1-1, with 7 bases matching TRBD1. J gave up 4 bases and V 4 bases, and 9 bases lay outside the gene matches. The germline gives CDR1 MNHEY, CDR2 SVGAGI. This CDR3 spans 15 amino acids. In DNA, the CDR3 is TGTGCCAGCAGTTTAAACAGGGGCCCGTTCACTGAAGCTTTCTTT. Amino acid sequence: CASSLNRGPFTEAFF.

V is TRBV19 and J is TRBJ2-1, with 10 bases fitting TRBD1. This CDR3 has 14 residues. Trimming at V came to 6 bases and at J to 8 bases, leaving 7 bases not matched to a gene. Looked up from germline, CDR1 is LNHDA and CDR2 is SQIVND (reference sequence). CDR3 loop: CASSERDRGYEQFF. CDR3 nucleotide sequence: TGTGCCAGTAGCGAGAGGGACAGGGGATATGAGCAGTTCTTC.

The CDR3 sequence: CASSWERSGYTF. The CDR3 nucleotides read TGTGCCAGCAGTTGGGAGAGGTCTGGCTACACCTTC. The rearrangement uses TRBV5-5 and TRBJ1-2; D call uncertain. Germline V gives CDR1 SGHKS, CDR2 YYEKEE (reference sequence). This CDR3 has 12 residues. Trimming stripped 5 bases from V and 7 bases from J, with 12 bases between.

The gene calls are TRBV4-2 and TRBJ1-1; a possible D gene is TRBD1 (6 bases). Germline assignment: CDR1 LGHNA and CDR2 YNFKEQ. V dropped 0 bases and J dropped 4 bases, with 15 bases sitting between them. The CDR3 is 16 amino acids. CDR3 in DNA: TGTGCCAGCAGCCAAGAGGGAACAGGGTTGGTCACTGAAGCTTTCTTT. Amino acid sequence: CASSQEGTGLVTEAFF.

V is TRBV5-1 and J is TRBJ2-1, with 11 bases matching TRBD2. The J segment lost 8 bases and the V segment lost 4 bases, leaving 8 bases of the junction unmatched. Germline lookup yields CDR1 SGHRS and CDR2 YFSETQ. This CDR3 is 15 amino acids long. CDR3 amino acids: CASSHIAGGPDEQFF. The CDR3 coding sequence is TGCGCCAGCAGCCACATAGCGGGGGGGCCGGATGAGCAGTTCTTC.

V and J are TRBV19 and TRBJ2-1; D is ambiguous. The CDR3 is 11 residues long. Germline CDR1 reads LNHDA; CDR2 reads SQIVND (reference sequence). Trimming stripped 9 bases from V and 5 bases from J, with 8 bases between. The CDR3 region has the DNA TGTGCCAGCAGCCTAGACAATGAGCAGTTCTTC. Its protein product is CASSLDNEQFF.

The chain employs TRBV11-2 and TRBJ2-7, with a possible D match to TRBD2 (6 bases). Germline V gene lookup returns CDR1 SGHAT and CDR2 FQNNGV. V was shortened by 3 bases and J by 4 bases, with 16 bases between the two germline ends. The CDR3 sequence is 15 residues long. The CDR3 DNA reads TGTGCCAGCAGCTTGGGGCCTAGCGAGAATTACGAGCAGTACTTC. It specifies CASSLGPSENYEQYF.

This chain uses TRBV9 with TRBJ1-5; TRBD1 might be the D (6 bases). In germline, CDR1 is SGDLS, CDR2 YYNGEE. V was shortened by 0 bases and J by 9 bases, with 16 bases between the two germline ends. The CDR3 extends over 15 amino acids. The CDR3 DNA sequence: TGTGCCAGCAGCGTAGAGGACAGTCCTGTATGGCCCCAGCATTTT. Translation gives CASSVEDSPVWPQHF.